This TCR beta chain emerged from a study of CD8+CD57+ T cells in acquired aplastic anemia. Overall study context: Approximately 9.9 million reads, on average, were obtained for CD4+ cells from healthy donors.

This clonotype has a handful of counts. Antigen specificity is unknown. Notes on the study in general: Any difference that existed in CD8+ Simpson's diversity between patients and controls was not significant.

Germline assignment: CDR1 KGHSH and CDR2 LQKENI. The CDR3 has 14 residues. V was cut by 6 bases and J by 3 bases, with 13 bases left in between. For CDR3 and TCR beta VDJ profiling, genomic DNA was the template used. TCRdb fed the reads into MiXCR, producing one record per CDR3 protein. The sample includes about 190,000 distinct CDR3 sequences, approximately 49% of them seen just once. Material: sorted CD4+, CD8+, or CD8+CD57+ T cells (not recorded which) from PBMCs. This clonotype was obtained from a human donor in good health, serving as a control. This sequence joins TRBV18 and TRBJ2-3; D may be TRBD2 (5 bases). CDR3: CASSPGVGTDTQYF. The CDR3 bases are TGTGCCAGCTCCCCCGGGGTCGGGACAGATACGCAGTATTTT. The whole variable domain, filled in from reference TRBV18 and TRBJ2-3, reads NAGVMQNPRHLVRRRGQEARLRCSPMKGHSHVYWYRQLPEEGLKFMVYLQKENIIDESGMPKERFSAEFPKEGPSILRIQQVVRGDSAAYFCASSPGVGTDTQYFGPGTRLTVL.